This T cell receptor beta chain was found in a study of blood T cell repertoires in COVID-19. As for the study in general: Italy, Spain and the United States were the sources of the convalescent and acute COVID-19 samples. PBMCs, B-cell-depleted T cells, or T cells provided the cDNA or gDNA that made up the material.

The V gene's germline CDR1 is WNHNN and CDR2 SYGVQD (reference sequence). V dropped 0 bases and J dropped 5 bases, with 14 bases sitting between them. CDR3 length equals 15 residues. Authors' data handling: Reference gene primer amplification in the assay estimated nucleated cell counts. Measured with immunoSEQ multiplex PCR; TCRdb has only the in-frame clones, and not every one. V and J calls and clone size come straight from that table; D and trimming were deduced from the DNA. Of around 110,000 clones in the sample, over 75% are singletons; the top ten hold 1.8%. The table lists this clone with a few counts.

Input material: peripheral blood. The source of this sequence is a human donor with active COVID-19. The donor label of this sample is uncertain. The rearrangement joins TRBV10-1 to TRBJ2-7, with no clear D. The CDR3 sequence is CASSESFSPANEQYF. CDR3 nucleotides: TGCGCCAGCAGTGAGTCTTTTTCCCCAGCGAACGAGCAGTACTTC.